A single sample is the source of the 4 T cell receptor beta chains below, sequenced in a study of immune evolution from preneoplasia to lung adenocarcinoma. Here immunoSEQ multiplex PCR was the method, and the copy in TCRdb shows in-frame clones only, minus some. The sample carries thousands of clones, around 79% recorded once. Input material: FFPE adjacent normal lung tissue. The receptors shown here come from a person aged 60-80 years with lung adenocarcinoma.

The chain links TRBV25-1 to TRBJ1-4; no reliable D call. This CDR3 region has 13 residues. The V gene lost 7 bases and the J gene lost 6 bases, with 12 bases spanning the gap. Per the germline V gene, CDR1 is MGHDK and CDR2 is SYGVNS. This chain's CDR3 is CASKYGSDEKLFF. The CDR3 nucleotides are TGTGCCAGCAAGTATGGGTCGGATGAAAAACTGTTTTTT.

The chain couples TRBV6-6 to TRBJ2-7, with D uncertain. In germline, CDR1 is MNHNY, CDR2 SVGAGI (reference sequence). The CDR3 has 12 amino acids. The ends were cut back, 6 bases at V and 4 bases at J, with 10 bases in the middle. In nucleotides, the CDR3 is TGTGCCAGCAGGCGCTCCGGGTACGAGCAGTACTTC. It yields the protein CASRRSGYEQYF.

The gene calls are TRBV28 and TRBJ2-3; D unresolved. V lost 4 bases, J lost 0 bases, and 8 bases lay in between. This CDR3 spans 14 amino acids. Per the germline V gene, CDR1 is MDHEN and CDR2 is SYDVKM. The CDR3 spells CASSSGSSTDTQYF. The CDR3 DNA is TGTGCCAGCAGTTCCGGATCTAGCACAGATACGCAGTATTTT.

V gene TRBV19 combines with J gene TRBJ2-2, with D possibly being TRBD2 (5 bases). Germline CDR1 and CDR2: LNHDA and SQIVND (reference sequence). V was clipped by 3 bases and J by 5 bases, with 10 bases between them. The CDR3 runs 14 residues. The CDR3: CASSIEGGTGELFF. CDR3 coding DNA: TGTGCCAGTAGTATCGAGGGTGGGACCGGGGAGCTGTTTTTT.